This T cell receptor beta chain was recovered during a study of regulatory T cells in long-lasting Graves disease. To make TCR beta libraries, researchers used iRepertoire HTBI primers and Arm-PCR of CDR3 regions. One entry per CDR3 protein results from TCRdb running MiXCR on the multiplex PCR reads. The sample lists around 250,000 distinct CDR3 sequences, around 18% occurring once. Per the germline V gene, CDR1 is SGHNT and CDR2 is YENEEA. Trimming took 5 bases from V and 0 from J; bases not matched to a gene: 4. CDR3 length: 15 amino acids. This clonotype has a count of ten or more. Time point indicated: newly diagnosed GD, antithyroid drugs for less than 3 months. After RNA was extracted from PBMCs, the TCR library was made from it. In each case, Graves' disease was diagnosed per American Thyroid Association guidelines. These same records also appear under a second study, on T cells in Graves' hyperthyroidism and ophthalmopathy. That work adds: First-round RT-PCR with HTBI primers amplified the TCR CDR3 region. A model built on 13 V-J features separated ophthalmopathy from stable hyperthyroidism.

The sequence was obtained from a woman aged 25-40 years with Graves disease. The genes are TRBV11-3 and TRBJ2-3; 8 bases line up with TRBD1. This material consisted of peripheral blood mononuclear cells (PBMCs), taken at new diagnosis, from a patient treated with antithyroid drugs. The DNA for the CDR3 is TGTGCCAGCAGCCCAGGGGGCCCGAGCACAGATACGCAGTATTTT. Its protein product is CASSPGGPSTDTQYF.